Below, 19 T cell receptor beta chains from the same sample are listed, as sequenced in a study of blood T cell repertoires in COVID-19. Sequencing was performed with immunoSEQ multiplex PCR; in TCRdb, only in-frame clones are kept and a portion is missing. The table includes fewer than 400,000 clones, over 70% detected once. The sample comprised peripheral blood. The receptor set was obtained from a young man with active or convalescent COVID-19.

V gene TRBV27 combines with J gene TRBJ1-2; 9 bases fit TRBD1. The V segment lost 7 bases and the J segment 4 bases; nucleotides outside the gene matches: 10. Germline loops: CDR1 MNHEY, CDR2 SMNVEV (reference sequence). CDR3 length: 15 amino acids. This chain's CDR3 is CASTTGTGLGYGYTF. DNA of the CDR3: TGTGCCAGCACTACCGGGACAGGGCTCGGCTATGGCTACACCTTC.

The rearrangement joins TRBV3-1 (or the pseudogene TRBV3-2) to TRBJ1-5; the D gene is possibly TRBD1 (6 bases). The germline V gene encodes CDR1 LGHDT and CDR2 YNNKEL (reference sequence). The CDR3 covers 15 residues. Trimming left V 8 bases short and J 7 bases short, with 21 bases between. The CDR3, as DNA: TGTGCCAGCCCGAAACAGGGTGGGCGCGAACAGCCCCAGCATTTT. This sequence encodes CASPKQGGREQPQHF.

The V gene is TRBV19, the J gene TRBJ1-1, with D perhaps TRBD1 (5 bases). The ends were cut back, 4 bases at V and 2 bases at J, with 11 bases in the middle. CDR1 and CDR2 (germline): LNHDA, SQIVND (reference sequence). This CDR3 spans 14 amino acids. CDR3 sequence: CASSTQDTNTEAFF. CDR3 nucleotide sequence: TGTGCCAGTAGTACCCAGGACACAAACACTGAAGCTTTCTTT.

This clone has just a few counts. J is TRBJ1-5 and V is TRBV6-5; D remains ambiguous. Trimming shortened V by 4 bases and J by 3 bases, and 7 bases separated the two germline ends. The germline V gene encodes CDR1 MNHEY and CDR2 SVGAGI. CDR3 size: 13 residues. This CDR3 is CASSSRINQPQHF. CDR3 bases: TGTGCCAGCAGTTCCAGGATCAATCAGCCCCAGCATTTT.

The J gene is TRBJ2-2, the V gene TRBV25-1; weak D call: TRBD1 (6 bases). There are 14 residues in the CDR3. Germline-derived CDR1 and CDR2 are MGHDK and SYGVNS. V lost 6 bases to trimming and J lost 5 bases, with 13 bases between them. The CDR3 nucleotides read TGTGCCAGCAGATTGGACAGCGAAACCGGGGAGCTGTTTTTT. This gives the protein CASRLDSETGELFF.

The chain couples TRBV30 to TRBJ1-2; 7 nucleotides match TRBD1. With 0 bases clipped from V and 3 bases from J, the junction kept 7 bases outside the gene matches. Germline CDR1 GTSNPN, CDR2 SVGIG (reference sequence). CDR3 size: 15 residues. The CDR3 region has the DNA TGTGCCTGGAGTGTACTCCTCGACAGGGACTATGGCTACACCTTC. Its translation is CAWSVLLDRDYGYTF.

The chain carries TRBV11-2 and TRBJ2-7, with a tentative D call TRBD1 (5 bases). The CDR3 contains 15 residues. Looked up from germline, CDR1 is SGHAT and CDR2 is FQNNGV. Trimming cost V 0 bases and J 1 base, with 10 bases left between them. CDR3 loop: CASSLDPTESYEQYF. The DNA of the CDR3 is TGTGCCAGCAGCTTAGATCCGACAGAATCCTACGAGCAGTACTTC.

The V and J genes are TRBV7-2 and TRBJ2-7; 11 bases line up with TRBD2. Germline values: CDR1 SGHTA, CDR2 FQGNSA. The CDR3 consists of 17 residues. With 5 bases clipped from V and 0 bases from J, the junction kept 9 bases outside the gene matches. This CDR3 reads CASSPHGTSGHSYEQYF. CDR3 sequence (DNA): TGTGCCAGCAGCCCGCACGGGACTAGCGGCCACTCCTACGAGCAGTACTTC.

This chain links TRBV4-3 with TRBJ1-1; D not certain. V was trimmed by 0 bases and J by 1 base, leaving 9 bases between them. The CDR3 has 15 residues. Germline values: CDR1 LGHNA, CDR2 YSLEER. The chain's CDR3 is CASSQDRDSNTEAFF. As DNA, the CDR3 is TGCGCCAGCAGCCAAGATCGTGACTCGAACACTGAAGCTTTCTTT.

The CDR3 region is CASSPGLWGADTQYF. Here the CDR3 DNA reads TGTGCCAGCAGCCCGGGACTATGGGGCGCAGATACGCAGTATTTT. This rearrangement joins TRBV14 to TRBJ2-3; 7 bases are a match to TRBD2. The CDR3 has 15 amino acids. Germline lookup yields CDR1 SGHDN and CDR2 FVKESK. Germline trimming cut 4 bases from V and 4 bases from J; bases unmatched to any gene: 8. The full variable domain, with the rest looked up from reference TRBV14 and TRBJ2-3, is EAGVTQFPSHSVIEKGQTVTLRCDPISGHDNLYWYRRVMGKEIKFLLHFVKESKQDESGMPNNRFLAERTGGTYSTLKVQPAELEDSGVYFCASSPGLWGADTQYFGPGTRLTVL.

The chain carries TRBV29-1 and TRBJ1-4; 7 positions agree with TRBD1. Germline loops: CDR1 SQVTM, CDR2 ANQGSEA. The V and J ends lost 3 bases and 5 bases, in that order; junction bases with no gene match: 3. This CDR3 has 13 residues. CDR3 residues: CSVDPGQNEKLFF. The CDR3 nucleotides read TGCAGCGTTGATCCGGGACAGAATGAAAAACTGTTTTTT.

This sequence joins TRBV6-5 and TRBJ1-5; no clear D gene. V shed 2 bases and J shed 9 bases, with 8 bases lying between them. CDR3 size: 12 residues. Germline V gene data show CDR1 as MNHEY and CDR2 as SVGAGI. CDR3 sequence reads: CASSYLAGPQHF. DNA of the CDR3: TGTGCCAGCAGTTACCTGGCTGGGCCCCAGCATTTT.

The chain links TRBV19 to TRBJ1-1, with D perhaps TRBD1 (6 bases). Germline loops: CDR1 LNHDA, CDR2 SQIVND (reference sequence). Trimming took 6 bases from V and 1 from J, leaving 21 bases between them. The CDR3 covers 17 residues. For the CDR3, the DNA is TGTGCCAGTAGCACCGGGCAGGGGTTAACTAAGAACACTGAAGCTTTCTTT. Translating it yields CASSTGQGLTKNTEAFF.

V and J are TRBV29-1 and TRBJ2-5; D is perhaps TRBD2 (6 bases). The V gene lost 0 bases and the J gene lost 5 bases, with 10 bases spanning the gap. CDR3 size: 13 residues. Germline V CDR1 and CDR2: SQVTM, ANQGSEA. The CDR3 DNA follows: TGCAGCGTTGAAGAGGGTCGGGGGGAGACCCAGTACTTC. It codes for CSVEEGRGETQYF.

This chain joins TRBV28 and TRBJ1-2; D might be TRBD1 (6 bases). CDR3 length: 14 amino acids. Trimming removed 2 bases at V and 5 bases at J, with 12 bases between. CDR1 and CDR2 (germline): MDHEN, SYDVKM. The CDR3 sequence is CASSLGGFGYGYTF. CDR3 bases: TGTGCCAGCAGTTTAGGGGGCTTTGGATATGGCTACACCTTC.

The genes are TRBV11-2 and TRBJ1-1; no clear D gene. Germline loops: CDR1 SGHAT, CDR2 FQNNGV. V lost 7 bases to trimming and J lost 7 bases, with 13 bases between them. The CDR3 loop spans 12 amino acids. The CDR3 DNA reads as TGTGCCAGCAACGAGGTAGACTTTGAAGCTTTCTTT. Residues: CASNEVDFEAFF. Together with reference TRBV11-2 and TRBJ1-1, the CDR3 gives the full variable domain: EAGVAQSPRYKIIEKRQSVAFWCNPISGHATLYWYQQILGQGPKLLIQFQNNGVVDDSQLPKDRFSAERLKGVDSTLKIQPAKLEDSAVYLCASNEVDFEAFFGQGTRLTVV.

The gene calls are TRBV11-3 and TRBJ1-1, with D uncertain. In germline, CDR1 is SGHNT, CDR2 YENEEA. V lost 2 bases and J lost 0, with 7 bases in between. The CDR3 is made up of 14 amino acids. CDR3 amino acids: CASSLHSLNTEAFF. The CDR3 DNA follows: TGTGCCAGCAGCTTACATAGCCTGAACACTGAAGCTTTCTTT.

In this sample, this clone turned up once. The chain employs TRBV4-1 and TRBJ1-4, with TRBD1 as a possible D gene (5 bases). Germline V gene lookup returns CDR1 MGHRA and CDR2 YSYEKL. V was pared by 4 bases and J by 10 bases, with 10 bases between. This CDR3 comprises 12 residues. The CDR3, as DNA: TGCGCCAGCAGCCGGGGCCCGGGAAAACTGTTTTTT. The encoded protein is CASSRGPGKLFF.

The V call is TRBV12-3 or TRBV12-4, the J call TRBJ2-7, with D maybe TRBD2 (5 bases). The CDR3 length is 13 residues. V was trimmed by 5 bases and J by 4 bases, leaving 12 bases between them. The CDR3 is CASSASSLYEQYF. The CDR3 DNA reads as TGTGCCAGCAGTGCTAGCAGCCTATACGAGCAGTACTTC.